The text below deals with one TCR beta chain. Its antigen is unknown. The method was immunoSEQ multiplex PCR; TCRdb's version includes in-frame clones alone and lacks a portion of them. The data contain under 400,000 clones, around 87% of them singletons. V lost 5 bases to trimming and J lost 5 bases, with 18 bases between them. CDR3 length: 16 residues. Germline CDR1 and CDR2: MNHEY and SMNVEV (reference sequence). This sample was taken from a study of Ad26.COV2.S vaccination and SARS-CoV-2 variants. Across the study: Donor joined the COV1001 Ad26.COV2.S trial arm.

General study points: There was a possibility that the TCR breadth and depth analyses underestimated total T cell responses. Recipients of vaccine and of placebo showed similar breadth of their non-spike TCR repertoires.

The sample's treatment: around 19 received Ad26.COV2.S at low or high dose, single or two shots; about 5 received placebo; per-sample allocation not given. Sample collection was performed on day 63 after the first vaccine or placebo injection. This Boston cohort included adults aged 18-55 years. The source material was peripheral blood, sampled in a trial of Ad26.COV2.S vaccine versus placebo. The rearrangement joins TRBV27 to TRBJ2-2, with a possible D match to TRBD1 (5 bases). This receptor was identified in a person between 18 and 59 years old who received the Ad26.COV2.S COVID-19 vaccine or a placebo. CDR3 sequence: CASSPFQGVGTGELFF. The CDR3 nucleotides are TGTGCCAGCAGTCCCTTCCAGGGTGTTGGAACCGGGGAGCTGTTTTTT.